The TCR beta chain under discussion was sequenced for a study of early T cells in non-severe SARS-CoV-2 infection. Study overall: The sequenced material was bulk RNA from unsorted whole blood, and its chains were unpaired. Points from the study as a whole: Reliance on VDJdb matching favored anti-spike CD8 responses; private and CD4 specificities were missed.

J gave up 2 bases and V 5 bases, and 10 bases lay outside the gene matches. Per the germline V gene, CDR1 is SGHTA and CDR2 is FQGNSA. This CDR3 comprises 16 residues. This clonotype is deemed medium-sized. Its antigen is undetermined. In the library, individual cDNA molecules carried attached unique molecular identifiers. TCRdb reanalysed the 5' RACE reads using MiXCR and keeps one entry per CDR3 protein. The sample carries approximately 65,000 distinct CDR3 sequences, around 14% recorded once. This clonotype originated in an adult who was a healthcare worker with PCR-confirmed SARS-CoV-2 infection or an uninfected control (not recorded which). The V call is TRBV7-2, the J call TRBJ2-3; 7 positions agree with TRBD2. The sequenced sample consisted of whole blood. Here the CDR3 DNA reads TGTGCCAGCAGCCTTGGTAGCGGGTACCCCACAGATACGCAGTATTTT. It yields the protein CASSLGSGYPTDTQYF. The full variable domain, its missing parts supplied by reference TRBV7-2 and TRBJ2-3, is GAGVSQSPSNKVTEKGKDVELRCDPISGHTALYWYRQSLGQGLEFLIYFQGNSAPDKSGLPSDRFSAERTGGSVSTLTIQRTQQEDSAVYLCASSLGSGYPTDTQYFGPGTRLTVL.